This T cell receptor beta chain came from a study of blood T cells in healthy people across ages. It was with a sample-barcoded 5' primer and a J-beta primer mix that a second PCR of roughly 7 to 11 cycles was run. TCRdb reanalysed the 5' RACE reads using MiXCR and keeps one entry per CDR3 protein. The sample has over a million distinct CDR3 sequences, almost 60% seen once. The CDR3 consists of 13 residues. Germline CDR1 reads SQVTM; CDR2 reads ANQGSEA. V was trimmed by 0 bases and J by 4 bases, leaving 8 bases between them. The sample was blood. V and J are TRBV29-1 and TRBJ2-3; D is perhaps TRBD1 or TRBD2 (5 bases each). The receptor was isolated from a man aged 18 to 35 in good health. The DNA for the CDR3 is TGCAGCGTTGAAGATGGGGGTGCAGATACGCAGTATTTT. As protein: CSVEDGGADTQYF.